This paragraph covers one T cell receptor beta chain sequence. These data come from a study of blood T cell repertoires in COVID-19. Study background: Acute-phase and convalescent COVID-19 samples originated in the United States, Italy and Spain.

Authors' processing steps: Counts of nucleated cells, estimated from reference gene primer amplification, were obtained. Sequenced by immunoSEQ multiplex PCR; TCRdb stores in-frame clones only, minus some. V and J calls and clone size come straight from that table; D and trimming were deduced from the DNA. The sample contains some 100,000 clones, roughly 84% of which appear only once. Per germline, CDR1 SQVTM and CDR2 ANQGSEA. The CDR3 runs to 11 residues. V lost 4 bases, J lost 4 bases, and 5 bases lay in between. The chain joins TRBV29-1 to TRBJ2-1, with D uncertain. The TCR comes from a woman older than 75 with active or convalescent COVID-19. Sample: peripheral blood. CDR3 in DNA: TGCAGCGTTGCCACATACAATGAGCAGTTCTTC. Amino acids: CSVATYNEQFF.